This T cell receptor beta chain was captured in a study of T-cell memory formation after mild COVID-19 (dated by TCRdb to the early 2020s). With respect to the entire study: Most TCR sequence clusters were specific to one of the two donors. Two young, previously healthy adult volunteers made up the cohort, one male and one female. T-cell clones expanding and contracting after mild COVID-19 in a couple of donors were tracked by longitudinal TCRalpha and TCRbeta repertoire sequencing.

PBMCs were isolated by Ficoll-Paque density gradient centrifugation. As regards this clonotype: This receptor's antigen is unknown. Per-nucleotide qualities are absent, and no much larger clonotype sits a single base away.

The instrument given in TCRdb is Illumina NovaSeq 6000. TCRalpha and TCRbeta cDNA libraries were built by 5'RACE with constant-segment primers, adding sample barcodes and unique molecular identifiers. Trizol reagent was used to extract RNA from every sample. Libraries were amplified in two PCR steps, with a second sample barcode and Illumina TruSeq adapters added in the second step. The libraries were sequenced on an Illumina NovaSeq using 2 x 150 bp paired-end reads. As for how the authors treated the data: Demultiplexing of reads and collapsing into UMI-guided consensus sequences were performed with migec v1.2.7. Using mixcr v2.1.11, the UMI consensuses were aligned to TRA and TRB V and J templates and assembled into clonotypes. Expanded or contracted clonotypes were those called significant by both edgeR and NoisET, with noise models trained on biological replicates. For edgeR calls, a false discovery rate-adjusted p below 0.01 and a log2 fold-change threshold of 1 were applied. As an exploratory analysis of dynamics, max-normalized trajectories of the 1000 most abundant clonotypes were examined by PCA with hierarchical clustering. Separately sequenced CD4+ and CD8+ repertoires were used to assign a CD4 or CD8 phenotype to each responding clone. TCRdb reanalyzed the raw reads on its own, using fastp at Q25 for trimming and MiXCR for clone calling, and kept in-frame beta chains. Rows matching on CDR3 protein sequence are summarized as one entry with the most common DNA and genes. TCRdb, rather than the study authors, made the V and J calls. Within this sample are just under 150,000 distinct CDR3 sequences, with roughly 21% of them counted one time only. In total, the top ten clones hold around 2.5% of the sample.

The research as a whole found: The study included only two mild cases, and larger cohorts that include severe cases with pre-infection samples were judged to be necessary. Contracting CD4+ clones were located mainly in the CM and EM memory subsets, whereas CD8+ clones were found to be enriched in EMRA. Some responding clones were detected in pre-infection memory, which suggested that pre-existing cross-reactive memory T cells had joined the SARS-CoV-2 response. SARS-CoV-2 specificity was not confirmed for the second-wave clones peaking on day 37. Clones that contracted from day 15 to 85 showed balanced CD4/CD8 phenotypes, whereas a second wave of clones that expanded from day 15 to 37 leaned towards CD4+.

The germline V gene provides CDR1 SGHTA and CDR2 FQGNSA. The V end gives up 1 base and the J end 7 bases, leaving 11 bases in the junction not matched to a gene. From the cysteine through the phenylalanine, the CDR3 covers 17 amino acids. Only the CDR3 region is kept as DNA, spanning 51 bases read in frame from base 1. Sequenced sample: PBMCs or a T cell subset sorted from them (not recorded which). The receptor's source is an adult woman who had mild COVID-19 (a few samples of this study predate the infection). The sample titles of this study are shuffled in the database, so cell type and time point are left out; the donor was told from shared clones. The V gene is TRBV7-2 and the J gene is TRBJ2-2, with 8 bases in between that match TRBD2. The CDR3 region: CASSLGHSGMGIGELFF. The DNA sequence is as follows: TGTGCCAGCAGCTTAGGGCATAGCGGGATGGGGATCGGGGAGCTGTTTTTT.